Following are 4 T cell receptor beta chains from one sample sequenced in a study of beta chain features in type 1 diabetes. Antigens for these TCRs are unknown. Sequenced material consisted of expressed TCRB transcripts (all of the isolated RNA was reverse transcribed). Using immunoSEQ multiplex PCR, the repertoire was profiled, and TCRdb retains in-frame clones only, with some absent. The data hold some 640,000 clones, with around 15% observed a single time. Broader study findings: In all four CD4+ subsets, TCRB CDR3 length was significantly, moderately reduced in type 1 diabetes.

The sample comprised naive CD4+ T cells from blood. The receptors here all came from a man aged 18 to 29 with type 1 diabetes.

This rearrangement joins TRBV29-1 to TRBJ2-1; D uncertain. The CDR3 contains 15 residues. Germline CDR1 reads SQVTM; CDR2 reads ANQGSEA. The germline V and J ends were trimmed by 4 bases and 3 bases, with 16 bases remaining between them. This chain's CDR3 is CSVGKRPQYYNEQFF. CDR3 sequence (DNA): TGCAGCGTTGGGAAAAGGCCCCAGTACTACAATGAGCAGTTCTTC.

This clone was detected only a few times. The junction differs from germline at one of its ends, possibly a read error. The chain employs TRBV7-7 and TRBJ2-5; D ambiguous. Germline V gives CDR1 SSHAT, CDR2 FNYEAQ (reference sequence). The CDR3 is made up of 13 amino acids. The CDR3 sequence: CASSSERQETQYF. In DNA form, the CDR3 reads TGTGCTAGCAGCTCTGAGCGCCAAGAGACCCAGTACTTC. Using reference TRBV7-7 and TRBJ2-5 for the parts outside the CDR3, the full variable domain is GAGVSQSPRYKVTKRGQDVTLRCDPISSHATLYWYQQALGQGPEFLTYFNYEAQPDKSGLPSDRFSAERPEGSISTLTIQRTEQRDSAMYRCASSSERQETQYFGPGTRLLVL.

The gene calls are TRBV7-2 and TRBJ1-1; D is possibly TRBD1 (6 bases). V was clipped by 5 bases and J by 1 base, with 11 bases between them. In germline, CDR1 is SGHTA, CDR2 FQGNSA. This CDR3 is built from 14 residues. The CDR3 sequence: CASSTQGTNTEAFF. CDR3 nucleotides: TGTGCCAGCAGCACACAGGGTACGAACACTGAAGCTTTCTTT.

The chain has TRBV19 and TRBJ2-1, with 13 bases that match TRBD2. Trimming cost V 7 bases and J 9 bases; bases outside gene matches: 9. The CDR3 runs 15 residues. Germline V lookup: CDR1 LNHDA, CDR2 SQIVND (reference sequence). The CDR3 sequence is CASTVLAGGGGEQFF. CDR3 DNA sequence: TGTGCCAGTACCGTACTAGCGGGAGGGGGCGGTGAGCAGTTCTTC. Filled out from reference TRBV19 and TRBJ2-1, the complete variable domain reads DGGITQSPKYLFRKEGQNVTLSCEQNLNHDAMYWYRQDPGQGLRLIYYSQIVNDFQKGDIAEGYSVSREKKESFPLTVTSAQKNPTAFYLCASTVLAGGGGEQFFGPGTRLTVL.